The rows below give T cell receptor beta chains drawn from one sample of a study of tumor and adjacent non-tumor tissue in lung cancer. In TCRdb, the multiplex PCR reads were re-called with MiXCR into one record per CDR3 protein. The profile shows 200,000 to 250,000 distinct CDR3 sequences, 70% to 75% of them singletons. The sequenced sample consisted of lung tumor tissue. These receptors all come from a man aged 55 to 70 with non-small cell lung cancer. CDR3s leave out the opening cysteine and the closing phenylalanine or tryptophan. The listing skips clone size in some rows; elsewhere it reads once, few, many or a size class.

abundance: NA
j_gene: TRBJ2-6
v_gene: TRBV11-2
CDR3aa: ASSSIPKDRPSGVNVLT

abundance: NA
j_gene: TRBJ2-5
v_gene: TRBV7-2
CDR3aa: ASSFSGIQETQY

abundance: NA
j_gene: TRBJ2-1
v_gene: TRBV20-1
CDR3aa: SAWTSGSLYDQF

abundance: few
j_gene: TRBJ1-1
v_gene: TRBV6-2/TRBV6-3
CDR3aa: ASSSRVQGFPEAF

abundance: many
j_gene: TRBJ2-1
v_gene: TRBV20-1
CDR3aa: SALLAGDAYNEQF

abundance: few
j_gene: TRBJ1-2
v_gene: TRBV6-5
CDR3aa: ASSYRDSNYGYT

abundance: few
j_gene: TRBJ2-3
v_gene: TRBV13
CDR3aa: ASIVAGEADTQY

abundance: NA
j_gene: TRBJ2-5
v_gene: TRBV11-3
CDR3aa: ASSFDCQETQY

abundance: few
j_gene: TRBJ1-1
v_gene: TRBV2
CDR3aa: ASKEQMNTEAF

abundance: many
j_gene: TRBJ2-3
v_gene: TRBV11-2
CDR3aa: ASSDPGTSGSDTQY

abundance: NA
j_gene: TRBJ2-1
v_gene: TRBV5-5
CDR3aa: ASSLLGGRAVNEHF

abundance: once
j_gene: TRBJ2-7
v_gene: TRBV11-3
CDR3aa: ASTLSGQLYEQY

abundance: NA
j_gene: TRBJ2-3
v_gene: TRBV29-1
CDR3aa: SVRTATDMQY

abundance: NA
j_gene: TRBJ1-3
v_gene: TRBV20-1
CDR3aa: SAPIVVSSGNTIY

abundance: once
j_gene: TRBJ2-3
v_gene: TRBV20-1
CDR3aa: SATPLQGRGTDPQY

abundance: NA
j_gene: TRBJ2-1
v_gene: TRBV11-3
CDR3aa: ASSHRRVGSGYNEQV